This TCR beta chain was sequenced during a study of blood T cell repertoires in COVID-19. Study details: Whether acute or convalescent, the COVID-19 samples came from the United States, Italy and Spain. T cells, B-cell-depleted T cells, or PBMCs supplied cDNA or gDNA.

Patients from Seattle were sampled longitudinally, starting during active infection. Clones were sequenced by immunoSEQ multiplex PCR, and TCRdb holds only the in-frame ones, with some missing. The data show 200,000 to 250,000 clones, with approximately 85% seen just once and approximately 6% held by the top ten. Trimming took 5 bases from V and 8 from J; bases not matched to a gene: 8. Germline CDR1 and CDR2: SGHVS and FNYEAQ. The CDR3 covers 13 residues. This TCR was sampled from a woman at least 80 years old with COVID-19, enrolled during active disease. The chain couples TRBV7-6 to TRBJ1-1; 7 bases map to TRBD1. The sample comprised peripheral blood. The CDR3 reads CASSPITRGEAFF. The CDR3 DNA follows: TGTGCCAGCAGCCCGATTACCAGGGGGGAAGCTTTCTTT.